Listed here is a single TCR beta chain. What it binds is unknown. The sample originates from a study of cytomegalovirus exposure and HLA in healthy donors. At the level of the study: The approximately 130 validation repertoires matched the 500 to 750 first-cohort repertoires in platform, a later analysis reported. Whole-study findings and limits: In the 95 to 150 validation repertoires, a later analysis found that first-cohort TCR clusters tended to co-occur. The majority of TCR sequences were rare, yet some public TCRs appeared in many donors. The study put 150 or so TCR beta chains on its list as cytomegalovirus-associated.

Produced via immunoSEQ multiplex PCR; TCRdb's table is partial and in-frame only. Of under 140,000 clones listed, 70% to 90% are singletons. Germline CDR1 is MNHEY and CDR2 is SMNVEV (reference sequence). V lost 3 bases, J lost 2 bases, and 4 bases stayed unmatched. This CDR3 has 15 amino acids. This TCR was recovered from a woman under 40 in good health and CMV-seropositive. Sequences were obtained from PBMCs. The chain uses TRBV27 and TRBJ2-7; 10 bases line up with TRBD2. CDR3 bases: TGTGCCAGCAGTTTTTCTAGCGGGGGTACCTACGAGCAGTACTTC. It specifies CASSFSSGGTYEQYF.